This TCR beta chain was documented in a study of beta chain features in type 1 diabetes. From germline, CDR1 is SGHKS and CDR2 YYEKEE (reference sequence). J was trimmed by 5 bases and V by 0 bases; bases with no gene match: 4. The CDR3 spans 16 residues. As every portion of the isolated RNA was reverse transcribed, the sequencing read expressed TCRB transcripts. Measured with immunoSEQ multiplex PCR; TCRdb has only the in-frame clones, and not every one. Among around 150,000 clones, about 8.1% were seen once, and the ten largest hold about 0.6%. This clone was detected only a few times. The origin of this receptor is a man in his late teens or twenties in good health. V gene TRBV5-5 combines with J gene TRBJ2-2; 10 bases map to TRBD1. The sequenced sample was central memory CD4+ T cells from blood. In DNA form, the CDR3 reads TGTGCCAGCAGCTTGGGGGGACAGGGGAGGACCGGGGAGCTGTTTTTT. Translation gives CASSLGGQGRTGELFF.